This T cell receptor (beta chain) was found in a study of blood T cell repertoires in COVID-19. Turning to the study itself: Samples representing acute and convalescent COVID-19 were sourced from the United States, Italy and Spain. T cells, B-cell-depleted T cells, or PBMCs provided the cDNA or gDNA that served as material.

In the authors' methods: Amplification of reference gene primers was used by the study to estimate nucleated cell counts. Clones were read by immunoSEQ multiplex PCR, and TCRdb kept only the in-frame ones, dropping some. The DNA gave D and trimming, while V, J and clone size come from that table. Found here are tens of thousands of clones, about 70% of them singletons; the top ten hold roughly two thirds. V lost 5 bases and J lost 9; bases outside the gene matches: 7. The CDR3 is made up of 15 amino acids. Looked up from germline, CDR1 is SGHAT and CDR2 is FQNNGV. This sequence joins TRBV11-2 and TRBJ2-1; 13 nucleotides align to TRBD2. Sequencing used peripheral blood. The sequence came from a man older than 75 with acute or convalescent COVID-19. Written as DNA, the CDR3 is TGTGCCAGCAGCCCGACTAGCGGGAGGATGGTTGAGCAGTTCTTC. Translation: CASSPTSGRMVEQFF. Filled out from reference TRBV11-2 and TRBJ2-1, the complete variable domain reads EAGVAQSPRYKIIEKRQSVAFWCNPISGHATLYWYQQILGQGPKLLIQFQNNGVVDDSQLPKDRFSAERLKGVDSTLKIQPAKLEDSAVYLCASSPTSGRMVEQFFGPGTRLTVL.